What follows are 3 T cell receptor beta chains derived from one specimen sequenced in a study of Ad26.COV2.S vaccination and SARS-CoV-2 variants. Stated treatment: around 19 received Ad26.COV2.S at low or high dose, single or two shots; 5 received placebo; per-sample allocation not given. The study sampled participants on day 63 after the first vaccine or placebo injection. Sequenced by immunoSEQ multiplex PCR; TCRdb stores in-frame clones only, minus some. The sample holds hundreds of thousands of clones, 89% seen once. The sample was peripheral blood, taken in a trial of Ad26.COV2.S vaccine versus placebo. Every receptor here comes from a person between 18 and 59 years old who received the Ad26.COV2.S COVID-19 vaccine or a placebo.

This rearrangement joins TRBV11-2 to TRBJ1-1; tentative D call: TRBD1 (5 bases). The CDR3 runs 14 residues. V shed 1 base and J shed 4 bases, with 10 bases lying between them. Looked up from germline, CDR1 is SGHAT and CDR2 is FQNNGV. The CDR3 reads CASSLGGRGTEAFF. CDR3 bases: TGTGCCAGCAGCTTAGGAGGGAGGGGCACTGAAGCTTTCTTT.

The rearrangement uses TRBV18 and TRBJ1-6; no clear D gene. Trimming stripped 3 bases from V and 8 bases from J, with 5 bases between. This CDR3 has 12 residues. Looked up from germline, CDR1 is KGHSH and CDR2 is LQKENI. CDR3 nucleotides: TGTGCCAGCTCACCGCCGGATTCACCCCTCCACTTT. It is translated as CASSPPDSPLHF.

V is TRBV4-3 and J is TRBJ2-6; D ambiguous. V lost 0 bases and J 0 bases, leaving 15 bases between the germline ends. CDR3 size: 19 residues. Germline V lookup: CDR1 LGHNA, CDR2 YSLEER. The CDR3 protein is CASSQDVVWVPSGANVLTF. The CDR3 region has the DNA TGCGCCAGCAGCCAAGACGTGGTTTGGGTACCCTCTGGGGCCAACGTCCTGACTTTC.